Sequencing of this T cell receptor beta chain was carried out in a study of blood T cell repertoires in COVID-19. Ages ranged from about 18 to 89 years, with residence in under 25 US areas. Which cohort a participant joined came from the clinical history participants gave. Recovery among Cohort 3 donors was established by two negative PCRs, clearance, or symptom resolution. This CDR3 spans 15 amino acids. Per the germline V gene, CDR1 is SQVTM and CDR2 is ANQGSEA. V lost 2 bases and J 3 bases, leaving 16 bases between the germline ends. Produced via immunoSEQ multiplex PCR; TCRdb's table is partial and in-frame only. The sample lists over 200,000 clones; around 80% were seen once.

The chain uses TRBV29-1 and TRBJ1-2; D is perhaps TRBD1 (5 bases). The TCR originated in a man aged 40-49 years who had recovered from COVID-19. Sequencing was carried out using PBMCs or T cells enriched from blood (not recorded which). As DNA, the CDR3 is TGCAGCGTTGAAAAAGACAGTCTCCTGGACTATGGCTACACCTTC. Its translation is CSVEKDSLLDYGYTF. The full variable domain, in which reference TRBV29-1 and TRBJ1-2 provide the parts outside the CDR3, is SAVISQKPSRDICQRGTSLTIQCQVDSQVTMMFWYRQQPGQSLTLIATANQGSEATYESGFVIDKFPISRPNLTFSTLTVSNMSPEDSSIYLCSVEKDSLLDYGYTFGSGTRLTVV.